This T cell receptor (beta chain) was sequenced during a study of PD-1 blockade in classical Hodgkin lymphoma. Broader study findings: Underlying causes for the observed repertoire differences were not defined, possibly disease activity or prior therapy.

All patients experienced relapse after autologous stem cell transplantation, and brentuximab vedotin exposure was variable. Using immunoSEQ multiplex PCR, the repertoire was profiled, and TCRdb retains in-frame clones only, with some absent. This repertoire shows some 100,000 clones, approximately 92% found once; its top ten account for roughly 2.8%. A word on this clone: What it binds is not known.

Germline lookup yields CDR1 MNHGY and CDR2 SVAAGI. Trimming left V 1 base short and J 2 bases short, with 12 bases between. The CDR3 totals 15 residues. This clonotype was sampled from a human donor with classical Hodgkin lymphoma. Material: peripheral blood mononuclear cells (PBMCs), obtained at baseline. V usage is TRBV6-9 and J usage is TRBJ2-7; no reliable D call. CDR3 sequence (DNA): TGTGCCAGCAGTTATTGGAAATCAGCTACCTACGAGCAGTACTTC. Its translation: CASSYWKSATYEQYF.